The clone carrying this T cell receptor (beta chain) has a single count. Antigen unknown. These data belong to a study of blood T cells in healthy people across ages. Study results and caveats: PBMCs were not sorted, which prevented a conclusive comparison of naive versus antigen-experienced cells. Older age coincided with a roughly linear decline in TCR beta diversity per million T cells.

Unmatched junction bases numbered 14, after V lost 8 bases and J lost 3 bases. This CDR3 has 16 residues. Germline V gives CDR1 MDHEN, CDR2 SYDVKM. A second PCR of 7 to 11 cycles used a sample-barcoded 5' primer and a J-beta primer mix. Each CDR3 protein gets one entry after TCRdb re-called the 5' RACE reads with MiXCR. The sample has hundreds of thousands of distinct CDR3 sequences, 56% seen once. Sequenced: blood. The chain combines TRBV28 with TRBJ2-7; 9 bases line up with TRBD1. This clonotype was sampled from a man aged 40-55 years in good health. The CDR3 reads CASERETGQGYYEQYF. The DNA of the CDR3 is TGTGCCAGCGAACGCGAAACGGGACAGGGTTACTACGAGCAGTACTTC.